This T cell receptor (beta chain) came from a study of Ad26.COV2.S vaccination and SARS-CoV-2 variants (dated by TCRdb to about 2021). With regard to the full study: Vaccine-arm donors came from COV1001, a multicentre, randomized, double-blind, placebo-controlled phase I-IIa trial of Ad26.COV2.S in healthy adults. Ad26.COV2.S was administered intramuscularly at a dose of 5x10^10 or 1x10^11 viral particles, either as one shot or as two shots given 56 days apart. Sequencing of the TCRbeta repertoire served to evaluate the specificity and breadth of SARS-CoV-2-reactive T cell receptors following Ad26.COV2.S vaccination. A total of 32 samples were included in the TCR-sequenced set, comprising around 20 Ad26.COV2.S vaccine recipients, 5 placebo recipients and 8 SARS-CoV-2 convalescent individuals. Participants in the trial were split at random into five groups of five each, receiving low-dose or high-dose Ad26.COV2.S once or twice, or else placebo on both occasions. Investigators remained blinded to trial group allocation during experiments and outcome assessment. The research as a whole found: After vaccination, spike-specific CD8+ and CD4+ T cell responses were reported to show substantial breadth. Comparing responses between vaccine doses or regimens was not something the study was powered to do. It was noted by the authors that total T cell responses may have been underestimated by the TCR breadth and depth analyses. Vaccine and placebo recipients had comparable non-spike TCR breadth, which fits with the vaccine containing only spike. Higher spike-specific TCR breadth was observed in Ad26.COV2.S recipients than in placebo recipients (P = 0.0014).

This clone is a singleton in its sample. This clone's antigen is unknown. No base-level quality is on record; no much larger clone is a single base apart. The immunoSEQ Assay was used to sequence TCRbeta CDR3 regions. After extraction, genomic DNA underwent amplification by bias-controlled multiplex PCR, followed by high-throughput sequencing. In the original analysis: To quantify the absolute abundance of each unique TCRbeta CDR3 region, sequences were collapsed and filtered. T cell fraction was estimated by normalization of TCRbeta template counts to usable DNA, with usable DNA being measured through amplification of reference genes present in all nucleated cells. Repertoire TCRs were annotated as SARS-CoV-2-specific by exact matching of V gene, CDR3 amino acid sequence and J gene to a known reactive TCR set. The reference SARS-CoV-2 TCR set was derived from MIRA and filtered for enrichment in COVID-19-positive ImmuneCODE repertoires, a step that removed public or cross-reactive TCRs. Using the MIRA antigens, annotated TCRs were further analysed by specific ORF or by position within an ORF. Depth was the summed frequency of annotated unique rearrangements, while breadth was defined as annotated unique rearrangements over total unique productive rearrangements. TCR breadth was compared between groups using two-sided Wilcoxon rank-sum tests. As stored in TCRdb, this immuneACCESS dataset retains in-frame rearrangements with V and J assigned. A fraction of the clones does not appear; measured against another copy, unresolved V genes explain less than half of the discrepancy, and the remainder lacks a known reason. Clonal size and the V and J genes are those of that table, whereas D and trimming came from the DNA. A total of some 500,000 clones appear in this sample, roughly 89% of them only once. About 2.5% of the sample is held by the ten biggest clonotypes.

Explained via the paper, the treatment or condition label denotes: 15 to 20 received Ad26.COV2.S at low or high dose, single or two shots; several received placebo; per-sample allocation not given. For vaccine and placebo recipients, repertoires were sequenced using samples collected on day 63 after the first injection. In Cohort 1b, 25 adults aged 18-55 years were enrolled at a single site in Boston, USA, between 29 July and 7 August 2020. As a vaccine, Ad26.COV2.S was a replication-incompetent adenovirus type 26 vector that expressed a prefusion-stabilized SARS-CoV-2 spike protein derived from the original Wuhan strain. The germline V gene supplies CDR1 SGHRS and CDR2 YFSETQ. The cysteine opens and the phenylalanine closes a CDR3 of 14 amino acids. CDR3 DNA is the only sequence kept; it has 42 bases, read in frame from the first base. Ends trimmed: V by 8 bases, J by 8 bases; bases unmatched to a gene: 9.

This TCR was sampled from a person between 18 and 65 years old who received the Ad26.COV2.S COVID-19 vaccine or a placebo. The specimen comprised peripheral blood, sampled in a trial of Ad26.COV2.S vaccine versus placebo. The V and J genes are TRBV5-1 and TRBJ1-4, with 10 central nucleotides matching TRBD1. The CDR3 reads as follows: CASKPGQGLEKLFF. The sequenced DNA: TGCGCCAGTAAACCGGGACAGGGGTTGGAAAAACTGTTTTTT. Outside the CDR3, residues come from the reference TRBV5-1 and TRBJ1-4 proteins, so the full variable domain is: KAGVTQTPRYLIKTRGQQVTLSCSPISGHRSVSWYQQTPGQGLQFLFEYFSETQRNKGNFPGRFSGRQFSNSRSEMNVSTLELGDSALYLCASKPGQGLEKLFFGSGTQLSVL.